Each of the 15 T cell receptor beta chains below was sequenced from the same sample in a study of T cell changes during pregnancy in multiple sclerosis. Assay used: immunoSEQ multiplex PCR; TCRdb lists only in-frame clones, some missing. Of about 50,000 clones listed, about nine tenths were seen once; the top ten hold approximately 0.27%. Sequenced here: CD4+ T cells from peripheral blood mononuclear cells, sampled in the second trimester of pregnancy. The origin of the receptors is a female donor with multiple sclerosis, enrolled in a pregnancy study.

The V gene is TRBV5-1, the J gene TRBJ2-5; the D gene is possibly TRBD2 (5 bases). V lost 4 bases and J 0 bases, leaving 13 bases between the germline ends. The CDR3 has 15 amino acids. CDR1 is SGHRS and CDR2 is YFSETQ in the germline V gene. The DNA of the CDR3 is TGCGCCAGCAGCATTGCGGGCACCAACCAAGAGACCCAGTACTTC. Protein sequence: CASSIAGTNQETQYF.

This chain connects TRBV28 to TRBJ1-1; maybe TRBD1 (5 bases). Germline assignment: CDR1 MDHEN and CDR2 SYDVKM. The CDR3 totals 13 residues. The V end was cut by 6 bases, the J end by 1 base, with 9 bases between. The CDR3 region has the DNA TGTGCCAGCAGAGATACAGGGAACACTGAAGCTTTCTTT. Residues: CASRDTGNTEAFF.

This chain connects TRBV9 to TRBJ1-2, with TRBD1 matching over 8 bases. Per germline, CDR1 SGDLS and CDR2 YYNGEE. The CDR3 runs to 18 residues. J was trimmed by 0 bases and V by 4 bases; bases with no gene match: 14. The CDR3 DNA reads TGTGCCAGCAGCCCCTCTACCCTAAACAGGGGGGCTAACTATGGCTACACCTTC. As protein: CASSPSTLNRGANYGYTF.

The J gene is TRBJ2-3, the V gene TRBV30; D remains unclear. Trimming stripped 5 bases from V and 0 bases from J, with 9 bases between. This CDR3 is 13 amino acids long. From germline, CDR1 is GTSNPN and CDR2 SVGIG (reference sequence). The chain's CDR3 is CAWAVRSTDTQYF. CDR3 in DNA: TGTGCCTGGGCCGTGAGGAGCACAGATACGCAGTATTTT. Looking up the rest from reference TRBV30 and TRBJ2-3 gives the full variable domain: SQTIHQWPATLVQPVGSPLSLECTVEGTSNPNLYWYRQAAGRGLQLLFYSVGIGQISSEVPQNLSASRPQDRQFILSSKKLLLSDSGFYLCAWAVRSTDTQYFGPGTRLTVL.

Of note for this clone: A junction boundary mismatches the germline segment, possibly from a read error. The rearrangement joins TRBV5-6 to TRBJ1-3, with no clear D. Germline-derived CDR1 and CDR2 are SGHDT and YYEEEE. The CDR3 consists of 17 residues. The CDR3 is CASTLRRSGISGNTIYF. The CDR3 DNA is TGTGCCAGCACCTTGCGAAGGTCGGGAATCTCTGGAAACACCATATATTTT.

The V gene is TRBV7-3, the J gene TRBJ2-7; perhaps TRBD2 as D (5 bases). The CDR3 covers 12 residues. The V and J ends lost 1 base and 5 bases respectively, with 6 bases between them. Germline CDR1 reads SGHTA; CDR2 reads FQGTGA. The CDR3 DNA reads TGTGCCAGCAGCTTAAACGGGGACGAGCAGTACTTC. It encodes CASSLNGDEQYF.

V usage is TRBV2 and J usage is TRBJ1-4; 9 nucleotides agree with TRBD1. Germline V gene lookup returns CDR1 SNHLY and CDR2 FYNNEI. V dropped 10 bases and J dropped 6; count of bases not matched to a gene: 6. The CDR3 has 13 residues. The CDR3 DNA reads as TGTGCCACCCGGACAGGGGTTGATGAAAAACTGTTTTTT. As protein: CATRTGVDEKLFF.

The chain employs TRBV5-4 and TRBJ1-2; 9 bases agree with TRBD1. Germline values: CDR1 SGHNT, CDR2 YYREEE (reference sequence). The length of the CDR3 is 15 residues. Germline trimming cut 0 bases from V and 4 bases from J; bases unmatched to any gene: 4. The CDR3 DNA sequence: TGTGCCAGCAGCTTGGGACAGGGGGTGACCTATGGCTACACCTTC. It translates to CASSLGQGVTYGYTF.

This clone was found once. CDR3 sequence reads: CATISLVGAYEQYF. The CDR3 nucleotides are TGTGCCACCATTAGCCTGGTAGGGGCCTACGAGCAGTACTTC. This chain connects TRBV6-1 to TRBJ2-7, with D tentatively TRBD1 (5 bases). This CDR3 region has 14 residues. The germline CDR1 and CDR2 sequences are MNHNS and SASEGT. Trimming shortened V by 10 bases and J by 2 bases, and 18 bases separated the two germline ends.

J is TRBJ1-2 and V is TRBV5-4; a weak D match, TRBD1 (5 bases). The length of the CDR3 is 14 residues. V lost 2 bases to trimming and J lost 6 bases, with 14 bases between them. The V gene's germline CDR1 is SGHNT and CDR2 YYREEE (reference sequence). This CDR3 reads CASSFTDQGDGYTF. Written as DNA, the CDR3 is TGTGCCAGCAGCTTTACAGATCAGGGCGATGGCTACACCTTC.

In its sample, this clone was seen once. The chain is built from TRBV5-8 and TRBJ2-1; D not resolved. This CDR3 is 14 amino acids long. CDR1 and CDR2 (germline): SGHTS, YDEGEE. Trimming stripped 4 bases from V and 6 bases from J, with 14 bases between. The CDR3 bases are TGTGCCAGCAGCCATCGATCGCGTATCAATGAGCAGTTCTTC. Encoded protein: CASSHRSRINEQFF.

This clone appeared a single time. The V call is TRBV7-9, the J call TRBJ1-4, with TRBD1 matching over 7 bases. V gave up 1 base and J gave up 4 bases; unmatched junction bases: 3. CDR3 length equals 15 residues. Germline CDR1 SEHNR, CDR2 FQNEAQ (reference sequence). The CDR3 DNA sequence: TGTGCCAGCAGCTTAGGGGACAGCTATAATGAAAAACTGTTTTTT. This translates into CASSLGDSYNEKLFF.

The V gene is TRBV9, the J gene TRBJ2-1; TRBD2 matches at 8 bases. The CDR3 is 14 residues long. Losses at the gene ends were 6 bases for V and 8 bases for J; bases not matched to a gene: 10. In germline, CDR1 is SGDLS, CDR2 YYNGEE. The CDR3 DNA sequence: TGTGCCAGCAACCGGGGGGGGCGCGTCTATGAGCAGTTCTTC. As protein: CASNRGGRVYEQFF.

The genes are TRBV5-4 and TRBJ2-5, with 11 bases aligning to TRBD2. Trimming removed 5 bases from V and 2 bases from J; junction bases left unmatched: 5. This CDR3 contains 15 residues. From germline, CDR1 is SGHNT and CDR2 YYREEE (reference sequence). The CDR3 region is CASSPSGGQQETQYF. Written as DNA, the CDR3 is TGTGCCAGCAGTCCTAGCGGGGGGCAACAAGAGACCCAGTACTTC.

The chain uses TRBV6-1 and TRBJ2-3; 7 nucleotides match TRBD2. V trimming: 1 base; J trimming: 4 bases; junction bases outside the gene matches: 2. Germline values: CDR1 MNHNS, CDR2 SASEGT. This CDR3 region has 14 residues. The CDR3 DNA follows: TGTGCCAGCAGTGAAGGCGGGGGACCAGATACGCAGTATTTT. The encoded protein is CASSEGGGPDTQYF.